The sequence of this TCR beta chain was determined in a study of blood T cell repertoires in COVID-19. The overall study: Samples of COVID-19 (acute and convalescent) were obtained from the United States, Italy and Spain. In each case, the material was cDNA or gDNA derived from T cells, B-cell-depleted T cells, or PBMCs.

CDR1 SGHTA and CDR2 FQGNSA come from the germline V gene. V gave up 5 bases and J gave up 1 base, with 11 bases separating them. CDR3 length: 14 residues. In the original workflow: Scientists estimated how many nucleated cells there were by amplifying reference gene primers. Assay used: immunoSEQ multiplex PCR; TCRdb lists only in-frame clones, some missing. V and J calls and clone size follow that table, whereas D and trimming were derived from the DNA. The sample contains 200,000 to 250,000 clones, roughly 88% of which appear only once. The rearrangement joins TRBV7-2 to TRBJ1-1; a weak D match, TRBD1 (6 bases). Sequencing was carried out using peripheral blood. This clonotype was obtained from a man aged 50-59 years with active or convalescent COVID-19. The CDR3 sequence is CASSQDRSNTEAFF. For the CDR3, the DNA is TGTGCCAGCAGCCAGGACAGATCGAACACTGAAGCTTTCTTT.